These T cell receptor beta chains were read from a single sample in a study of early T cells in non-severe SARS-CoV-2 infection. MiXCR, run by TCRdb on the 5' RACE reads, gives a single entry per CDR3 protein. Altogether 70,000 to 90,000 distinct CDR3 sequences are present, about 15% being singletons, with the ten largest covering less than 7%. The source material was whole blood. Receptor source: an adult who was a healthcare worker with PCR-confirmed SARS-CoV-2 infection or an uninfected control (not recorded which). Both conserved end residues are part of each CDR3. Fields, in order: V gene, J gene, CDR3 protein.

TRBV7-8	TRBJ2-1	CASSPQGASNEQFF
TRBV7-8	TRBJ2-2	CASNPSRGPNTGELFF
TRBV5-1	TRBJ2-1	CASSGYSGTGVEQFF
TRBV12-3/TRBV12-4	TRBJ2-1	CASRGQGSYNEQFF
TRBV11-3	TRBJ2-1	CASSLASSGHEQFF
TRBV12-3/TRBV12-4	TRBJ1-1	CASSLRTGNTEAFF
TRBV2	TRBJ2-1	CASEGLPNEQFF
TRBV20-1	TRBJ1-1	CSARAGHPNTEAFF
TRBV7-9	TRBJ1-1	CASSFPRQASKAFF
TRBV10-3	TRBJ1-1	CATRRARNTEAFF
TRBV9	TRBJ2-3	CASSTSGRTDTQYF
TRBV6-6	TRBJ2-7	CASSYSAANSGSPYEQYF
TRBV20-1	TRBJ2-5	CSASLPSSAMYQETQYF
TRBV7-2	TRBJ1-5	CASSLVQGGQPQHF
TRBV9	TRBJ2-2	CASSAWDRDGGELFF
TRBV4-1	TRBJ2-5	CASSPRRSGETQYF
TRBV11-2	TRBJ2-7	CASSLGGSSYEQYF
TRBV20-1	TRBJ2-7	CSASLAGTYEQYF
TRBV29-1	TRBJ1-4	CSVVEGLYSNEKLFF
TRBV20-1	TRBJ1-2	CSASRTGNYGYTF